The sequence of this T cell receptor beta chain was determined in a study of human T cells and chemical hapten exposure. Study information: The variation in per-sample TCR yields arose mainly from small differences in pooled library volumes. Study conclusions and caveats: TCRs above 1 in 1000 frequency stayed constant with DPC sensitization.

Time point indicated: healthy volunteer bleed at 2 weeks. Someone pulled total RNA out of unfractionated whole blood. Germline V CDR1 and CDR2: GTSNPN, SVGIG (reference sequence). Between the trimmed V and J ends, which lost 1 base and 1 base, there was a span of 5 bases. The CDR3 is 13 amino acids. Individual cDNA molecules received unique molecular identifiers in the library. Under the authors' procedure: Approximately 100,000 TCRs per sample was the median, with a range of roughly 23,224 to 690,600. TCRdb processed the RACE reads anew with MiXCR; each CDR3 protein has one entry. TCRdb's processing, not the authors' own work, is the source of the V and J calls. The table includes tens of thousands of distinct CDR3 sequences, around 7.4% detected once. This clonotype was seen more than once but under ten times. No antigen is known for it.

The chain joins TRBV30 to TRBJ1-3; perhaps TRBD1 as D (5 bases). The material sequenced was whole blood. This sequence was found in a human donor in good health. Some clones in this sample may be carry-over from other donors' samples. The CDR3 DNA reads TGTGCCTGGAGTGCAGGGTCTGGAAACACCATATATTTT. This gives the protein CAWSAGSGNTIYF.